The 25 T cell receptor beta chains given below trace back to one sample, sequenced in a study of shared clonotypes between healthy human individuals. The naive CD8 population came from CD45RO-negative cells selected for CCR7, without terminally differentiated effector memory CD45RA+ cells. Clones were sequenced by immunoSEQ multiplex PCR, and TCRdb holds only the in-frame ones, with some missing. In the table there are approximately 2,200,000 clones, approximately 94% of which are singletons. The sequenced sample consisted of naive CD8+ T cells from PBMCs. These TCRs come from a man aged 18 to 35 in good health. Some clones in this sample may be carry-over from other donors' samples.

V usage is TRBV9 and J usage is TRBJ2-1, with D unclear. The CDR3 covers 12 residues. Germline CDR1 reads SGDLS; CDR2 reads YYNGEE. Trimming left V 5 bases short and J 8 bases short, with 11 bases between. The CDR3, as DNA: TGTGCCAGCAGTCGGGTAGTCCATGAGCAGTTCTTC. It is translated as CASSRVVHEQFF. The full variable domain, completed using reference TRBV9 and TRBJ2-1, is DSGVTQTPKHLITATGQRVTLRCSPRSGDLSVYWYQQSLDQGLQFLIQYYNGEERAKGNILERFSAQQFPDLHSELNLSSLELGDSALYFCASSRVVHEQFFGPGTRLTVL.

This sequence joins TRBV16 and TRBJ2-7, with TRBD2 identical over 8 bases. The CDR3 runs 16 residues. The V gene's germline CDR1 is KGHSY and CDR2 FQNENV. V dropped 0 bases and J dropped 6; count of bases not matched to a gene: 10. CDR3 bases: TGTGCCAGCAGCCAATCCTGGACCCGGGCGGGGGGCGAGCAGTACTTC. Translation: CASSQSWTRAGGEQYF.

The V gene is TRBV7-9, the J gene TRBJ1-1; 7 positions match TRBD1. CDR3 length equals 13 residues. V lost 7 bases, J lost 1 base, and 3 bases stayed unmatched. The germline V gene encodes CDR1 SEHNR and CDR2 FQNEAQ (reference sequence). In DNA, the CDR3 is TGTGCCAGCACTACAGGGGCGAACACTGAAGCTTTCTTT. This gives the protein CASTTGANTEAFF.

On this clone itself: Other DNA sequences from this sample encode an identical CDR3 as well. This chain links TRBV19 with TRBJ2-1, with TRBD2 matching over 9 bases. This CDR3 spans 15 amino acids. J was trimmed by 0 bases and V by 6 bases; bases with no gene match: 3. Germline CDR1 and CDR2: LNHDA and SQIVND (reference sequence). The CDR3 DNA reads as TGTGCCAGTAGCATTAGCGGGAGCTCCTACAATGAGCAGTTCTTC. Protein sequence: CASSISGSSYNEQFF.

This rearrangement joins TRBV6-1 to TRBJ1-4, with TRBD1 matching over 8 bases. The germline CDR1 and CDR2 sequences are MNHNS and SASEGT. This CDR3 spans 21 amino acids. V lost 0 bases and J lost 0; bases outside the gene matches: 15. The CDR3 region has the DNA TGTGCCAGCAGTGAAGCGAGGACAGGGCACTATTACGGGACAACTAATGAAAAACTGTTTTTT. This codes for CASSEARTGHYYGTTNEKLFF.

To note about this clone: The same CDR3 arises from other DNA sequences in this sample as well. The CDR3 DNA reads TGTGCCAGCAGTTTCGGACACATGAACACTGAAGCTTTCTTT. This gives the protein CASSFGHMNTEAFF. The chain recombines TRBV28 with TRBJ1-1; the D gene is possibly TRBD1 (5 bases). Germline lookup yields CDR1 MDHEN and CDR2 SYDVKM. Between the trimmed V and J ends, which lost 3 bases and 0 bases, there was a span of 8 bases. This CDR3 has 14 residues.

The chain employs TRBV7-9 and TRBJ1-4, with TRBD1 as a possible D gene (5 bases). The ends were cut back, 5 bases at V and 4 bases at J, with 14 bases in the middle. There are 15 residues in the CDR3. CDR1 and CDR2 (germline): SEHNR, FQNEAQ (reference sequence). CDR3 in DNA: TGTGCCAGCAGCCTCGACGGGGCACATAATGAAAAACTGTTTTTT. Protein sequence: CASSLDGAHNEKLFF. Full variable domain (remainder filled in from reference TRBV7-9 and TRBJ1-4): DTGVSQNPRHKITKRGQNVTFRCDPISEHNRLYWYRQTLGQGPEFLTYFQNEAQLEKSRLLSDRFSAERPKGSFSTLEIQRTEQGDSAMYLCASSLDGAHNEKLFFGSGTQLSVL.

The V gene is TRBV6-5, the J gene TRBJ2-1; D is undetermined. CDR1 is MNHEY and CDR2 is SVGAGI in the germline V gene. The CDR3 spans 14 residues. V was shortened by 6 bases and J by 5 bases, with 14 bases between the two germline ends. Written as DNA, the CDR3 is TGTGCCAGCAGCCTCAGCGAGGAGCACAATGAGCAGTTCTTC. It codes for CASSLSEEHNEQFF.

The CDR3 loop is CASSAGRASGMVTNIQYF. CDR3 nucleotide sequence: TGTGCCAGCAGCGCGGGGCGGGCTAGCGGGATGGTAACAAACATTCAGTACTTC. This chain joins TRBV9 and TRBJ2-4; 9 positions agree with TRBD2. The V segment lost 3 bases and the J segment 6 bases; nucleotides outside the gene matches: 16. There are 18 residues in the CDR3. The germline CDR1 and CDR2 sequences are SGDLS and YYNGEE. The variable domain in full, completed from reference TRBV9 and TRBJ2-4, reads DSGVTQTPKHLITATGQRVTLRCSPRSGDLSVYWYQQSLDQGLQFLIQYYNGEERAKGNILERFSAQQFPDLHSELNLSSLELGDSALYFCASSAGRASGMVTNIQYFGAGTRLSVL.

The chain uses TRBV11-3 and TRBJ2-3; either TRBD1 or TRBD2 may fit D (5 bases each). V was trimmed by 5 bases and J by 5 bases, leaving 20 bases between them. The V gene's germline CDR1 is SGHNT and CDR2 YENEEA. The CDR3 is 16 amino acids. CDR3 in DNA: TGTGCCAGCAGCCCCGGGGCGCCCACGTATCAAGATACGCAGTATTTT. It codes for CASSPGAPTYQDTQYF.

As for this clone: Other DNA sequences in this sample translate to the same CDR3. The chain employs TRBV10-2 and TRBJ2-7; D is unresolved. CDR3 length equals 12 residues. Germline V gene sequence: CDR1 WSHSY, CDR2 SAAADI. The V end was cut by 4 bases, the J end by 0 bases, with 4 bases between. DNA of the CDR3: TGCGCCAGCAGTGGGGGCTCCTACGAGCAGTACTTC. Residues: CASSGGSYEQYF.

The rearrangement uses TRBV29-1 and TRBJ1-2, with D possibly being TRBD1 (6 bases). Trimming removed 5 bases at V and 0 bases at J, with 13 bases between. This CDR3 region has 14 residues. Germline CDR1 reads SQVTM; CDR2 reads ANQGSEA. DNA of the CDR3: TGCAGCGTTAACACAGGGCTAGCTAACTATGGCTACACCTTC. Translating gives CSVNTGLANYGYTF.

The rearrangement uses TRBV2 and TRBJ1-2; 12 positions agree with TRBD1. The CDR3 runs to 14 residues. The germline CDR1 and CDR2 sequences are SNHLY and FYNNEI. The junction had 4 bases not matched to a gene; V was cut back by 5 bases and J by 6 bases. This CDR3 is CASSSGTGGDGYTF. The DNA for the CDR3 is TGTGCCAGCAGTTCCGGGACAGGGGGCGATGGCTACACCTTC.

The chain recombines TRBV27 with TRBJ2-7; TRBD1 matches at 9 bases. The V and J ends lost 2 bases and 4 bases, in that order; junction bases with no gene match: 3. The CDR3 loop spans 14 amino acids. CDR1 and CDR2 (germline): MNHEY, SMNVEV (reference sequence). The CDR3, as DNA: TGTGCCAGCAGTTTAATTGGGACAGGGTACGAGCAGTACTTC. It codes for CASSLIGTGYEQYF.

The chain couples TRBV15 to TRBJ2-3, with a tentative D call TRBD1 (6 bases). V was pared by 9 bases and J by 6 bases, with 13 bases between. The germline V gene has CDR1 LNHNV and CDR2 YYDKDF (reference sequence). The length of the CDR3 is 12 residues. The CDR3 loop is CATLGGRDTQYF. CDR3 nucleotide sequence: TGTGCCACTCTAGGGGGAAGGGATACGCAGTATTTT.

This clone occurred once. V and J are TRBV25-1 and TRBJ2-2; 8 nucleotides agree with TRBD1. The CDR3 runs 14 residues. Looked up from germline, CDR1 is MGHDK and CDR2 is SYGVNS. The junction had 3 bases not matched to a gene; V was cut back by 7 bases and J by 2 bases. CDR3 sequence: CASTTGENTGELFF. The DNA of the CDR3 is TGTGCCAGCACGACAGGGGAAAACACCGGGGAGCTGTTTTTT.

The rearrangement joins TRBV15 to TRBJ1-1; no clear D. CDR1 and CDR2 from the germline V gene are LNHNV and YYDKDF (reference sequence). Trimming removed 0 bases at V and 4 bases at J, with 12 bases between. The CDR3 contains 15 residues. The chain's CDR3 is CATSREVFPGTEAFF. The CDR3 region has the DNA TGTGCCACCAGCAGAGAGGTATTCCCGGGCACTGAAGCTTTCTTT. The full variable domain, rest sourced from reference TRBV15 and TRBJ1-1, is DAMVIQNPRYQVTQFGKPVTLSCSQTLNHNVMYWYQQKSSQAPKLLFHYYDKDFNNEADTPDNFQSRRPNTSFCFLDIRSPGLGDTAMYLCATSREVFPGTEAFFGQGTRLTVV.

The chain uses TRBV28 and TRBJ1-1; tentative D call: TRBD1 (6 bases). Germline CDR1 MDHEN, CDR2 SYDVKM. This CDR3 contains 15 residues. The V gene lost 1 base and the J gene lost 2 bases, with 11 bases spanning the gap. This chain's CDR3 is CASSLLGAGNTEAFF. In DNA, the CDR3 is TGTGCCAGCAGTTTATTGGGGGCTGGTAACACTGAAGCTTTCTTT. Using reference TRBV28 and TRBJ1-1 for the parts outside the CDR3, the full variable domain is DVKVTQSSRYLVKRTGEKVFLECVQDMDHENMFWYRQDPGLGLRLIYFSYDVKMKEKGDIPEGYSVSREKKERFSLILESASTNQTSMYLCASSLLGAGNTEAFFGQGTRLTVV.

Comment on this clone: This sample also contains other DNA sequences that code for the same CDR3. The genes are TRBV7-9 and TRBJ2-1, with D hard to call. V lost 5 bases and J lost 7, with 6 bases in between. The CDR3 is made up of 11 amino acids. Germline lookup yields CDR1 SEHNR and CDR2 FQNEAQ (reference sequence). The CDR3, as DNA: TGTGCCAGCAGCCTCCTGAATGAGCAGTTCTTC. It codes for CASSLLNEQFF.

CDR3 in DNA: TGTGCCAGCAGCCCAAGCAGGGGGTCGAACGAGCAGTACTTC. Its protein product is CASSPSRGSNEQYF. The V and J genes are TRBV7-9 and TRBJ2-7, with TRBD1 identical over 7 bases. Trimming cost V 5 bases and J 5 bases; bases outside gene matches: 9. CDR1 is SEHNR, CDR2 FQNEAQ, per germline (reference sequence). This CDR3 is 14 amino acids long.

The CDR3 loop is CASSVGAGKAYEQYF. CDR3 bases: TGTGCCAGCAGCGTAGGTGCAGGGAAGGCCTACGAGCAGTACTTC. The rearrangement joins TRBV9 to TRBJ2-5, with D maybe TRBD1 (5 bases). Gene TRBJ2-7 matches the end of the DNA better, so the J call may be wrong. CDR1 is SGDLS, CDR2 YYNGEE, per germline. CDR3 length: 15 residues.

CDR3 nucleotides: TGTGCCAGCACTCAGCTCCGGACAGGGAACACTGAAGCTTTCTTT. Translation: CASTQLRTGNTEAFF. The rearrangement uses TRBV6-1 and TRBJ1-1; 7 positions match TRBD1. Per germline, CDR1 MNHNS and CDR2 SASEGT. The CDR3 has 15 amino acids. V was pared by 7 bases and J by 1 base, with 9 bases of the junction left unmatched.

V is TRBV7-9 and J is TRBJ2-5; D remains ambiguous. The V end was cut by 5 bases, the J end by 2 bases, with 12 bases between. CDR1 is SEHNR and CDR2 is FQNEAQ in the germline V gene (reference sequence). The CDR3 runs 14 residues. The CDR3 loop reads CASSPPLQQETQYF. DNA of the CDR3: TGTGCCAGCAGCCCACCACTGCAACAAGAGACCCAGTACTTC.

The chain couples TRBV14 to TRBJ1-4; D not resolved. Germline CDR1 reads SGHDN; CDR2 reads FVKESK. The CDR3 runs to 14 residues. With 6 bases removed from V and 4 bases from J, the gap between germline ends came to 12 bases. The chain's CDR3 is CASRPTVDNEKLFF. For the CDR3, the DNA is TGTGCCAGCAGACCGACGGTCGATAATGAAAAACTGTTTTTT.

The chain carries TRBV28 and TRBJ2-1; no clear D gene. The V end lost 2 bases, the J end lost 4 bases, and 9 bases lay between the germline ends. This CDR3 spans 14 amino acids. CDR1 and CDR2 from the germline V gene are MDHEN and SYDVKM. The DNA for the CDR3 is TGTGCCAGCAGTTTAGTCGGAAAATACAATGAGCAGTTCTTC. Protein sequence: CASSLVGKYNEQFF.